This TCR beta chain derives from a study of regulatory T cells in long-lasting Graves disease (dated by TCRdb to about 2021). About the study as a whole: Newly diagnosed Graves' disease patients had taken antithyroid drugs for less than 3 months. The study was conducted in China and was registered as a clinical trial. This study used TCR sequencing and RNA sequencing of peripheral blood to compare persistent Graves' disease patients against newly diagnosed Graves' disease patients. A total of 33 samples were covered by TCR sequencing, comprising approximately 13 persistent and around 20 newly diagnosed Graves' disease patients. The research as a whole found: Patients with persistent disease shared more public clonotypes (about 2,700) than newly diagnosed patients did (about 1,000). The small sample size was acknowledged by the authors as a limitation that may reduce accuracy. Lower TCR Shannon entropy and fewer highly expanded clones were observed in persistent Graves' disease patients than in newly diagnosed patients, which suggested clonal expansion. Because the primary lesion, thyroid tissue, could not be accessed, the study looked at peripheral blood alone. Sequencing and analysis were restricted to the TCR beta chain.

Libraries were constructed by multiplex PCR. Sequencing was carried out with an Illumina HiSeq 4000. iRepertoire HTBI primers and Arm-PCR amplification of CDR3 regions were used to construct TCR beta libraries. Before sequencing, the PCR products went through gel purification. The authors' pipeline ran thus. A total of 62 TRBV and 14 TRBJ segments were identified across samples and were used for gene usage analysis of CDR3 amino acid clonotypes. Filtered high-quality paired reads were merged into contigs using COPE and FqMerger. Contigs were aligned with BLAST to IMGT TRBV, TRBD and TRBJ reference genes, and CDR3 was defined per IMGT. Any clonotype with a frequency above 0.1% was classified as a highly expanded clone. Shannon entropy served as the measure of repertoire diversity, while the Gini coefficient captured V-J evenness. A clonotype found in more than one individual was treated as public. TCRdb passed the public sequencing reads through fastp at Q25 and MiXCR, retaining productive beta sequences. Identical CDR3 protein sequences are pooled into one entry, listed with their most common genes and DNA. The V and J calls were not made by the authors but by TCRdb's processing. This sample lists around 250,000 distinct CDR3 sequences; about 20% were detected once. Roughly 15% of the sample lies in the top ten.

Sample time point, as interpreted from the label and publication: newly diagnosed GD, antithyroid drugs for less than 3 months. For both TCR sequencing and RNA sequencing, RNA was extracted from PBMCs using TRIzol. The diagnosis of Graves' disease was made according to American Thyroid Association guidelines. Patients were recruited from an endocrinology department in Xi'an, China. Each patient gave 7.5 to 10 milliliters of peripheral blood, collected in an EDTA anticoagulant tube. PBMCs were isolated by Ficoll Paque Plus density gradient separation without further T cell sorting. An Agilent 2100 Bioanalyzer and agarose gel were used to check RNA quality, while a NanoDrop 2000 measured RNA concentration. This clonotype was detected many times. Its antigen is still unknown. The record has no base qualities; no much larger clone is one base away. The sample was also linked to a second study, of T cells in Graves' hyperthyroidism and ophthalmopathy. The second study reports: A patient counted as having stable Graves' hyperthyroidism if no progression to ophthalmopathy occurred over 18 months of follow-up. Hyperthyroidism patients were newly diagnosed, with disease duration under 2 months, and aged 18 to 65 years. Any patient with an uncontrolled infection, another autoimmune disease, pregnancy or lactation was excluded. Diagnoses were based on clinical symptoms, serum thyroxine and TRAb, thyroid ultrasound and orbital computed tomography. The first round of RT-PCR for the TCR CDR3 was performed with the HTBI primer set and the Qiagen OneStep RT-PCR kit. Most expanded thyroid clonotypes (frequency above 0.001) were also found in blood, which suggests that blood repertoires may mirror thyroid immune responses. Ophthalmopathy was separated from stable hyperthyroidism by a 13 V-J signature model, with 85% to 90% sensitivity and about 84% specificity obtained in cross-validation and 80%/75% obtained in testing. In validation, progression to ophthalmopathy was predicted by the model with 70.59% sensitivity and around 75% specificity, a median of 6.5 months before onset. TCR V-J signatures able to tell the groups apart were searched for in a discovery cohort of 95 to 100 patients, of whom approximately 40 had Graves' ophthalmopathy and roughly 59 had stable Graves' hyperthyroidism. An independent validation cohort of 18 to 20 hyperthyroidism patients and about 16 patients who later progressed to ophthalmopathy tested prospective prediction of ophthalmopathy. The approximately 90 discovery patients were randomly split 7:3 into training and test sets. The study also compared thyroid tissue and blood T-cell repertoires from roughly six Graves' hyperthyroidism patients. After blood sampling, hyperthyroidism patients were treated with methimazole at a starting dose of 30 mg daily, and ophthalmopathy patients were treated with high-dose intravenous methylprednisolone. Libraries were constructed in a second round of multiplex PCR, after which size selection and purification were performed. Paired-end sequencing of the libraries was performed with 100 bp reads on an Illumina HiSeq2000. SOAPnuke was used to process the raw data, with reads discarded if the reads contained adapters or uncalled bases, had a mean Phred below 15, or lacked an exact constant-primer or identifier match. COPE v1.2.5 was used to merge the high-quality paired reads, and each unique nucleotide sequence was defined as a clonotype. MiTCR v1.1 was used to align clonotypes to the IMGT TRBV, TRBD and TRBJ reference segments. Only V-J combinations with frequency above 0.0001, covering 99% to 99.2% of repertoires, were analysed. The TCS score was defined as the ratio of F50 (clonal expansion) to E x V (chaos), calculated using BLOSUM62-based TCRdist between CDR3 peptides within each V-J. Welch's t-statistics and random forest reduced 500 to 650 V-J features to about 12, which were used in a naive Bayes classifier (R e1071). Sample size was not statistically predetermined, and investigators were not blinded to group allocation. According to the paper, TCR Vbeta CDR3 sequencing was carried out on over 130 peripheral blood samples, which came from 40 to 45 ophthalmopathy, 80 or so hyperthyroidism and 17 progressor patients.

This receptor was identified in a woman younger than 45 with Graves disease. Donor details come from another sample of the same person, matched by shared clones. The sequencing here drew on peripheral blood mononuclear cells (PBMCs), taken at new diagnosis, from a patient treated with antithyroid drugs.

The sequence in DNA is TGCAGTGCTCCCCCGGGACAGGGAAGGAAAGGCTACACCTTC. It translates as CSAPPGQGRKGYTF. The chain couples TRBV20-1 to TRBJ1-2; TRBD1 matches 9 bases in the middle. The cysteine opens and the phenylalanine closes a CDR3 of 14 amino acids. Only the CDR3 DNA is retained, 42 bases long and in frame from the first base. Trimming removed 5 bases from V and 8 bases from J; the gene matches leave 12 bases unexplained. The germline V gene (reference sequence) specifies DFQATT as CDR1 and SNEGSKA as CDR2.